The 11 T cell receptor beta chains in this list originate from one sample, sequenced in a study of blood T cell repertoires in COVID-19. TCRdb keeps only in-frame clones here, not all; method: immunoSEQ multiplex PCR. The sample holds roughly 120,000 clones, over 65% seen once. The sequencing sample was made of peripheral blood. These receptors were taken from a woman in her thirties or forties with acute or convalescent COVID-19.

This chain links TRBV7-9 with TRBJ1-2; D perhaps matches TRBD1 (5 bases). Per the germline V gene, CDR1 is SEHNR and CDR2 is FQNEAQ (reference sequence). This CDR3 contains 16 residues. Trimming shortened V by 1 base and J by 0 bases, and 12 bases separated the two germline ends. This CDR3 is CASSLGGLPSNYGYTF. CDR3 DNA: TGTGCCAGCAGCTTAGGGGGCCTACCGTCTAACTATGGCTACACCTTC.

The genes are TRBV2 and TRBJ1-4; the match to TRBD1 covers 8 bases. The CDR3 is 15 residues long. Germline lookup yields CDR1 SNHLY and CDR2 FYNNEI. J gave up 4 bases and V 6 bases, and 7 bases lay outside the gene matches. This CDR3 is CASRITGGDNEKLFF. The CDR3 bases are TGTGCCAGCAGGATTACAGGGGGGGATAATGAAAAACTGTTTTTT.

This clone was seen just once. The chain has TRBV19 and TRBJ1-2; 7 bases are a match to TRBD1. The V gene end was trimmed by 3 bases and the J gene end by 4 bases; junction bases not matched to a gene: 14. The CDR3 length is 17 residues. Germline CDR1 reads LNHDA; CDR2 reads SQIVND (reference sequence). CDR3 in amino acids: CASSMQDRSLGVYGYTF. The CDR3 coding sequence is TGTGCCAGTAGTATGCAGGACAGGTCTCTCGGGGTCTATGGCTACACCTTC.

This clone was seen just once. This chain connects TRBV6-5 to TRBJ2-1, with 10 positions matching TRBD1. Germline assignment: CDR1 MNHEY and CDR2 SVGAGI. J lost 6 bases, V lost 6 bases, and 5 bases had no gene match. This CDR3 region has 14 residues. In DNA, the CDR3 is TGTGCCAGCAGAGAGGGACAGGGGACCAATGAGCAGTTCTTC. Translated, it gives CASREGQGTNEQFF.

The CDR3 is CATGQGGEQYF. CDR3 DNA sequence: TGCGCCACCGGACAGGGGGGCGAGCAGTACTTC. The chain carries TRBV10-2 and TRBJ2-7; 10 bases agree with TRBD1. Germline-derived CDR1 and CDR2 are WSHSY and SAAADI. Trimming at V came to 10 bases and at J to 6 bases, leaving 3 bases not matched to a gene. This CDR3 comprises 11 residues.

V gene TRBV5-1 combines with J gene TRBJ2-2; D perhaps matches TRBD2 (5 bases). The CDR3 sequence is 13 residues long. Germline CDR1 SGHRS, CDR2 YFSETQ. Trimming took 10 bases from V and 1 from J, leaving 11 bases between them. The CDR3 is CAAGNGNTGELFF. DNA of the CDR3: TGCGCCGCCGGGAACGGGAACACCGGGGAGCTGTTTTTT.

This clone came up once. The V call is TRBV7-9, the J call TRBJ1-2; a possible D gene is TRBD1 (5 bases). The CDR3 is 15 residues long. With 1 base removed from V and 4 bases from J, the gap between germline ends came to 13 bases. Germline V gene data show CDR1 as SEHNR and CDR2 as FQNEAQ (reference sequence). The CDR3, as DNA: TGTGCCAGCAGCTTAGTCCAGGGCGCTGTCTATGGCTACACCTTC. This codes for CASSLVQGAVYGYTF.

V and J are TRBV19 and TRBJ2-1; D is perhaps TRBD1 (6 bases). V lost 5 bases and J 6 bases, leaving 23 bases between the germline ends. This CDR3 region has 17 residues. CDR1 and CDR2 from the germline V gene are LNHDA and SQIVND (reference sequence). The chain's CDR3 is CASSFHSGARVSNEQFF. Written as DNA, the CDR3 is TGTGCCAGTAGTTTCCACTCAGGGGCGCGGGTGAGCAATGAGCAGTTCTTC.

This clone was seen only once. This chain connects TRBV4-2 to TRBJ1-5; 8 positions agree with TRBD1. The V gene end was trimmed by 1 base and the J gene end by 0 bases; junction bases not matched to a gene: 17. This CDR3 comprises 21 residues. Germline V gives CDR1 LGHNA, CDR2 YNFKEQ. The CDR3 loop reads CASSQVGLGGTGRYSNQPQHF. For the CDR3, the DNA is TGTGCCAGCAGCCAAGTGGGGTTGGGAGGGACAGGACGTTATAGCAATCAGCCCCAGCATTTT.

The genes are TRBV2 and TRBJ2-1; possibly TRBD2 for D (6 bases). The CDR3 is made up of 15 amino acids. The germline V and J ends were trimmed by 4 bases and 5 bases, with 15 bases remaining between them. Germline V CDR1 and CDR2: SNHLY, FYNNEI. CDR3: CASSGGLWSNNEQFF. The CDR3 DNA reads TGTGCCAGCAGTGGGGGACTTTGGAGTAACAATGAGCAGTTCTTC. Complete variable domain (other parts from reference TRBV2 and TRBJ2-1): EPEVTQTPSHQVTQMGQEVILRCVPISNHLYFYWYRQILGQKVEFLVSFYNNEISEKSEIFDDQFSVERPDGSNFTLKIRSTKLEDSAMYFCASSGGLWSNNEQFFGPGTRLTVL.

This chain links TRBV6-1 with TRBJ1-1; 9 bases are a match to TRBD1. Germline CDR1 and CDR2: MNHNS and SASEGT. V shed 4 bases and J 0 bases; nucleotides not matched to a gene: 6. This CDR3 region has 16 residues. In DNA, the CDR3 is TGTGCCAGCAGTGTAGGGACAGGGATCATGAACACTGAAGCTTTCTTT. Protein product: CASSVGTGIMNTEAFF.